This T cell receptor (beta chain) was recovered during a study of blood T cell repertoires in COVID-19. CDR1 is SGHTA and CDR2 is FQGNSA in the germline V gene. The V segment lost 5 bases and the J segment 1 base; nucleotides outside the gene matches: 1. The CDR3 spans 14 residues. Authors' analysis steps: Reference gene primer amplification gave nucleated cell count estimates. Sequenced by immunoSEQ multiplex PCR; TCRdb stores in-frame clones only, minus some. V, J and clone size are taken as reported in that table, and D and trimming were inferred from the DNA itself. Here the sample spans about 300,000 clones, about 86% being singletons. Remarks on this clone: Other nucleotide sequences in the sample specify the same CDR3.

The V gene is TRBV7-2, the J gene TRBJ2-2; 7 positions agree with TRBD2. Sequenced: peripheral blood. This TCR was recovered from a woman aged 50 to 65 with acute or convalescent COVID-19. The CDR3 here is CASSPSGNTGELFF. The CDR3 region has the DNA TGTGCCAGCAGCCCTAGCGGGAACACCGGGGAGCTGTTTTTT.